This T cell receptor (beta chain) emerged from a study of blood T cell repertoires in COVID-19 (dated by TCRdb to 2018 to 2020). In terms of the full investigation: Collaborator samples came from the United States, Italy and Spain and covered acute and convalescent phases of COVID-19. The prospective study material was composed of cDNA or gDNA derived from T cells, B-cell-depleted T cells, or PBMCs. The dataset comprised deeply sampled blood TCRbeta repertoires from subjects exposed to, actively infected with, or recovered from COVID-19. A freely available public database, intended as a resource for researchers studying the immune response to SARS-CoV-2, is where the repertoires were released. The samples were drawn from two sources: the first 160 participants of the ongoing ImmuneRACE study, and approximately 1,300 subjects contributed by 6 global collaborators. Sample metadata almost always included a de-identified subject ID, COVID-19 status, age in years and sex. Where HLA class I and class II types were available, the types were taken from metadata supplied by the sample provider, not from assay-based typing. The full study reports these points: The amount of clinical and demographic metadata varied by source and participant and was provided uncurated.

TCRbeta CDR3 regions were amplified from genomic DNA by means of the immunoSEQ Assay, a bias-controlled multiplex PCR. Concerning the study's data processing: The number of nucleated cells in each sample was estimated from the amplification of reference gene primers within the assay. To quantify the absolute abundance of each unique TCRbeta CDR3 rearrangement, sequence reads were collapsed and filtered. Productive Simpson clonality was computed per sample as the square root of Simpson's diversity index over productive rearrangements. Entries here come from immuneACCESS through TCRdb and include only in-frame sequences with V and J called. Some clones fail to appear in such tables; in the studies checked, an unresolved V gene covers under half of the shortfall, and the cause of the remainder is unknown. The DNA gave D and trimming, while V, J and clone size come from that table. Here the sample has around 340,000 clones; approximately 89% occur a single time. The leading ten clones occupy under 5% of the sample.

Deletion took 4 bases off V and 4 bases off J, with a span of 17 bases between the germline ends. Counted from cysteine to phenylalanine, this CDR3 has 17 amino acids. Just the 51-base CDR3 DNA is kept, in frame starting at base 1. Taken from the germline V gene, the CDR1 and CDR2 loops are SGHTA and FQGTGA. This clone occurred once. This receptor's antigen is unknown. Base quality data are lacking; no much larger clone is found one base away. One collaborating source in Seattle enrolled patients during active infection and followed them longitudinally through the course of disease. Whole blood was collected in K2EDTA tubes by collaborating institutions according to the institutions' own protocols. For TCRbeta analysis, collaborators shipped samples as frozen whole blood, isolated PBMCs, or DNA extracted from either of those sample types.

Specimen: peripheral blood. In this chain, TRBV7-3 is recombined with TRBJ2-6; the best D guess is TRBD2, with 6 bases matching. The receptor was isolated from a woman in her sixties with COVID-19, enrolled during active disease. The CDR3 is CASSSPGAAGGANVLTF. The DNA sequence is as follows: TGTGCCAGCAGCTCCCCGGGAGCTGCGGGAGGGGCCAACGTCCTGACTTTC. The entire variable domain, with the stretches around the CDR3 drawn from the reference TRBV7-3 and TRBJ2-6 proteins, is GAGVSQTPSNKVTEKGKYVELRCDPISGHTALYWYRQSLGQGPEFLIYFQGTGAADDSGLPNDRFFAVRPEGSVSTLKIQRTERGDSAVYLCASSSPGAAGGANVLTFGAGSRLTVL.